This T cell receptor beta chain was identified in a study of T cells in Graves' hyperthyroidism and ophthalmopathy. Study findings and constraints: In the analysis, a 13 V-J model separated ophthalmopathy from stable hyperthyroidism. Ophthalmopathy onset followed model prediction by a median roughly 6.5 months.

Amplification of TCR beta CDR3 regions used RNA as the template. First-round RT-PCR of the TCR CDR3 relied on the HTBI primer set. A single record per CDR3 protein comes from TCRdb applying MiXCR to the multiplex PCR reads. The data hold around 720,000 distinct CDR3 sequences, with about a third observed a single time. CDR3 size: 15 residues. V was shortened by 4 bases and J by 1 base, with 10 bases between the two germline ends. From germline, CDR1 is ENHRY and CDR2 SYGVKD. This clonotype was seen more than once but under ten times. What it binds is unknown. Exclusion of a patient resulted from uncontrolled infection, other autoimmune disease, pregnancy or lactation.

This sequence joins TRBV10-3 and TRBJ2-2; weak D call: TRBD1 (5 bases). The sequence derives from a woman in her thirties or forties with Graves' hyperthyroidism. Sequenced input: blood. This chain's CDR3 is CAISGSTGNTGELFF. CDR3 in DNA: TGTGCCATCAGTGGTTCTACAGGGAACACCGGGGAGCTGTTTTTT.